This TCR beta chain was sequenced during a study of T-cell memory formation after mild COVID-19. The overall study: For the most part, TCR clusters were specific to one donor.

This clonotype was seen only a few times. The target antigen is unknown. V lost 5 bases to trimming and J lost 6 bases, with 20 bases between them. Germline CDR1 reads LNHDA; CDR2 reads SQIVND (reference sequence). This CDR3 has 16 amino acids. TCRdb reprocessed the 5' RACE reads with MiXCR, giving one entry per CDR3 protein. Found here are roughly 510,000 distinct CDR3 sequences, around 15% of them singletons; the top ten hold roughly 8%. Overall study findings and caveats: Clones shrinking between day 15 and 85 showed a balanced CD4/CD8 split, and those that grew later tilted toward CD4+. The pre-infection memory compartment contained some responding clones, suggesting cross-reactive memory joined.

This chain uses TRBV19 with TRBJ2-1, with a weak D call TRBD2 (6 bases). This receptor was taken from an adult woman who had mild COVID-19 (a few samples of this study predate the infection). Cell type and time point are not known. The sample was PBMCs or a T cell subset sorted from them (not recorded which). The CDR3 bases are TGTGCCAGTAGTCCCTCGGGGGATCCCCTAGGCAATGAGCAGTTCTTC. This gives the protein CASSPSGDPLGNEQFF.